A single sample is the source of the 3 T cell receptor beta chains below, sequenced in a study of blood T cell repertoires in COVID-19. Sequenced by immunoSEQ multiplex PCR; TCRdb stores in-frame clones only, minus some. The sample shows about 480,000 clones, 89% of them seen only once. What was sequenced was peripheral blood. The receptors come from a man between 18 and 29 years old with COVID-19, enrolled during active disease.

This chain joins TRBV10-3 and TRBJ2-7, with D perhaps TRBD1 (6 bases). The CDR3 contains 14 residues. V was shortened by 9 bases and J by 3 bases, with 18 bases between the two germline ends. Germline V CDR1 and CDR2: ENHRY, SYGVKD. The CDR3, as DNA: TGTGCCATGGAGAGACGCAGGGGACGCTACGAGCAGTACTTC. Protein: CAMERRRGRYEQYF.

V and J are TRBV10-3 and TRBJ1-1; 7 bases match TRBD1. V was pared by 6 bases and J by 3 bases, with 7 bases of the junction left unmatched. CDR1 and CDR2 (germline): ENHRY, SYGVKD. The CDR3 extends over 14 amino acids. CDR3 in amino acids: CAIREGAPDTEAFF. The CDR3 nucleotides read TGTGCCATCAGGGAGGGGGCTCCGGACACTGAAGCTTTCTTT.

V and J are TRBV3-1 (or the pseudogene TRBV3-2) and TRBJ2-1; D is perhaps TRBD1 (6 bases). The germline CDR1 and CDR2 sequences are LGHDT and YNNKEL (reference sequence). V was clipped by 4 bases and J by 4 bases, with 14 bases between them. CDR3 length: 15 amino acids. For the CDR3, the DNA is TGTGCCAGCAGCCCCGGGACACAGGATTACAATGAGCAGTTCTTC. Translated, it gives CASSPGTQDYNEQFF.